Each of the 26 T cell receptor beta chains below was sequenced from the same sample in a study of shared clonotypes between healthy human individuals. TCRdb's table, derived via immunoSEQ multiplex PCR, lists solely in-frame clones and lacks some. Of 75,000 to 100,000 clones in the sample, roughly 50% are singletons; the top ten hold approximately 15%. The material sequenced was PBMCs. Receptors were obtained from a woman aged 40-49 years in good health. Some clones in this sample may be carry-over from other donors' samples.

The table lists this clone with many counts. This chain links TRBV5-1 with TRBJ2-3, with no clear D. Germline lookup yields CDR1 SGHRS and CDR2 YFSETQ. Trimming removed 4 bases at V and 2 bases at J, with 11 bases between. There are 14 residues in the CDR3. The CDR3 loop is CASSVDPSTDTQYF. As DNA, the CDR3 is TGCGCCAGCAGCGTGGACCCTTCCACAGATACGCAGTATTTT.

This clone was counted a few times. The V call is TRBV11-2, the J call TRBJ2-1; 14 bases map to TRBD2. CDR3 length: 16 amino acids. Per germline, CDR1 SGHAT and CDR2 FQNNGV. The V and J ends lost 0 bases and 12 bases, in that order; junction bases with no gene match: 7. The chain's CDR3 is CASSLEGTSGRFGQFF. Written as DNA, the CDR3 is TGTGCCAGCAGCTTAGAGGGGACTAGCGGGAGATTTGGGCAGTTCTTC.

By sample fraction, this clone is medium-sized (0.01 to 0.1%). The sample has other DNA sequences that encode this CDR3 too. The V gene is TRBV30, the J gene TRBJ1-4; no reliable D call. Germline loops: CDR1 GTSNPN, CDR2 SVGIG (reference sequence). V gave up 0 bases and J gave up 8 bases, with 10 bases separating them. The CDR3 spans 13 residues. The DNA of the CDR3 is TGTGCCTGGAGTGTAAACAGCAACGAAAAACTGTTTTTT. Translating it yields CAWSVNSNEKLFF.

This rearrangement joins TRBV19 to TRBJ1-5; D is undetermined. CDR3 size: 14 residues. CDR1 LNHDA and CDR2 SQIVND come from the germline V gene (reference sequence). V lost 3 bases, J lost 4 bases, and 10 bases lay in between. The CDR3 loop is CASSMAGLNQPQHF. The CDR3, as DNA: TGTGCCAGTAGTATGGCAGGCCTGAATCAGCCCCAGCATTTT.

This clone was observed a few times. The rearrangement joins TRBV27 to TRBJ2-1; D possibly uses TRBD1 or TRBD2 (5 bases each). The V and J ends lost 4 bases and 7 bases respectively, with 20 bases between them. The length of the CDR3 is 16 residues. Germline lookup yields CDR1 MNHEY and CDR2 SMNVEV (reference sequence). The CDR3 nucleotides read TGTGCCAGCAGTTCACCGGGACGGCAGCCGGAGAATGAGCAGTTCTTC. This sequence encodes CASSSPGRQPENEQFF.

This clone came up a few times. The chain employs TRBV18 and TRBJ1-2; D possibly corresponds to TRBD1 (5 bases). In germline, CDR1 is KGHSH, CDR2 LQKENI. V was shortened by 7 bases and J by 4 bases, with 13 bases between the two germline ends. The CDR3 loop spans 13 amino acids. CDR3: CASLAGIGYGYTF. The CDR3 bases are TGTGCCAGCTTGGCAGGGATTGGCTATGGCTACACCTTC. The whole variable domain, remainder taken from reference TRBV18 and TRBJ1-2, is NAGVMQNPRHLVRRRGQEARLRCSPMKGHSHVYWYRQLPEEGLKFMVYLQKENIIDESGMPKERFSAEFPKEGPSILRIQQVVRGDSAAYFCASLAGIGYGYTFGSGTRLTVV.

Note on this clone: This likely stems from a read error, as it lies one base from a far larger clone. V is TRBV4-1 and J is TRBJ1-2, with D hard to call. Germline V gene sequence: CDR1 MGHRA, CDR2 YSYEKL. Trimming removed 0 bases at V and 0 bases at J, with 11 bases between. The CDR3 loop spans 16 amino acids. This CDR3 is CASSQDRAASNYGYTF. CDR3 sequence (DNA): TGCGCCAGCAGCCAAGATAGGGCAGCTTCTAACTATGGCTACACCTTC.

This clone was seen more than once but under ten times. This sequence joins TRBV7-9 and TRBJ1-2; D ambiguous. CDR1 and CDR2 from the germline V gene are SEHNR and FQNEAQ (reference sequence). This CDR3 has 14 amino acids. Trimming stripped 5 bases from V and 8 bases from J, with 18 bases between. In DNA, the CDR3 is TGTGCCAGCAGCACGACGACGGGCGTTGTCGGCTACACCTTC. It codes for CASSTTTGVVGYTF.

A note on this clone: With only one base between it and a far larger clone, this is likely a read error. The V and J genes are TRBV28 and TRBJ2-7, with a possible D match to TRBD2 (6 bases). Germline-derived CDR1 and CDR2 are MDHEN and SYDVKM. This CDR3 contains 13 residues. Here the CDR3 reads CATTAGFSYEQHF. The CDR3 region has the DNA TGTGCCACCACAGCGGGCTTCTCCTACGAGCAGCACTTC.

Turning to this clone: A far larger clone is off by one base, so a read error is likely. The gene calls are TRBV15 and TRBJ1-2; D call uncertain. This CDR3 comprises 13 residues. The germline CDR1 and CDR2 sequences are LNHNV and YYDKDF (reference sequence). Trimming shortened V by 10 bases and J by 0 bases, and 12 bases separated the two germline ends. The CDR3 bases are TGTGCCATCGCAACAATAGCTAACTATGGCTACACCTTC. It yields the protein CAIATIANYGYTF. The full variable domain, rest sourced from reference TRBV15 and TRBJ1-2, is DAMVIQNPRYQVTQFGKPVTLSCSQTLNHNVMYWYQQKSSQAPKLLFHYYDKDFNNEADTPDNFQSRRPNTSFCFLDIRSPGLGDTAMYLCAIATIANYGYTFGSGTRLTVV.

Regarding this clone: A read error is the likely source, as a far larger clone sits one nucleotide away. Other DNA sequences in the same sample also yield this CDR3. The genes are TRBV18 and TRBJ2-3, with 8 bases fitting TRBD1. Germline CDR1 is KGHSH and CDR2 is LQKENI. V gave up 1 base and J gave up 6 bases; unmatched junction bases: 6. The CDR3 is made up of 15 amino acids. The CDR3 DNA reads TGTGCCAGCTCACCACGGACAGGGATGGCGGATACGCAGTATTTT. Its protein product is CASSPRTGMADTQYF.

This clone was detected once. V is TRBV29-1 and J is TRBJ2-7, with TRBD2 identical over 8 bases. Trimming took 4 bases from V and 5 from J; bases not matched to a gene: 7. This CDR3 contains 13 residues. Germline-derived CDR1 and CDR2 are SQVTM and ANQGSEA. The CDR3 region has the DNA TGCAGCGTTGGCCGGGAGGGCAGCGACGAGCAGTACTTC. Encoded protein: CSVGREGSDEQYF.

The chain couples TRBV30 to TRBJ1-6; TRBD1 agrees at 8 bases. Germline V gene sequence: CDR1 GTSNPN, CDR2 SVGIG (reference sequence). Germline trimming cut 5 bases from V and 7 bases from J; bases unmatched to any gene: 10. CDR3 length: 15 amino acids. The CDR3 sequence: CAWRTGIAENSPLHF. DNA of the CDR3: TGTGCCTGGCGGACAGGGATAGCGGAGAATTCACCCCTCCACTTT.

The chain joins TRBV7-2 to TRBJ2-1, with D perhaps matching TRBD1 (5 bases). The CDR3 spans 16 residues. The V gene's germline CDR1 is SGHTA and CDR2 FQGNSA. The V end lost 5 bases, the J end lost 5 bases, and 19 bases lay between the germline ends. CDR3 sequence (DNA): TGTGCCAGCAGCCCTCAAGTGGGGTGGGGCAACAATGAGCAGTTCTTC. It translates to CASSPQVGWGNNEQFF.

This clone was counted ten times or more. The genes are TRBV30 and TRBJ2-5; TRBD2 matches at 8 bases. The germline CDR1 and CDR2 sequences are GTSNPN and SVGIG (reference sequence). The V gene end was trimmed by 8 bases and the J gene end by 6 bases; junction bases not matched to a gene: 8. There are 12 residues in the CDR3. CDR3 bases: TGTGCCGGGACGGGGGGGTTGAAGACCCAGTACTTC. It specifies CAGTGGLKTQYF.

A word on this clone: This may come from a read error, since a much larger clone is one base off. J is TRBJ1-1 and V is TRBV7-3; TRBD1 matches 9 bases. This CDR3 has 14 amino acids. Germline CDR1 SGHTA, CDR2 FQGTGA. The CDR3 nucleotides are TGTGCCAGCAGCGTGACAGGGGGGAACACTGAAGTTTTCTTT. Amino acid sequence: CASSVTGGNTEVFF.

This clone has ten or more counts. CDR3 nucleotide sequence: TGCGCCAGCAGCGGGAGGGCCGGGGAGACCCAGTACTTC. Translating gives CASSGRAGETQYF. The chain has TRBV5-1 and TRBJ2-5; 7 bases map to TRBD2. This CDR3 is 13 amino acids long. The germline V gene has CDR1 SGHRS and CDR2 YFSETQ. The ends lost 4 bases at V and 5 bases at J; junction bases unmatched: 5.

V usage is TRBV11-3 and J usage is TRBJ2-2; D not resolved. Germline-derived CDR1 and CDR2 are SGHNT and YENEEA. Trimming removed 0 bases from V and 8 bases from J, with 7 bases in between. CDR3 length: 13 amino acids. This CDR3 reads CASSLERTGELFF. The CDR3, as DNA: TGTGCCAGCAGCTTAGAGCGAACAGGGGAGCTGTTTTTT.

This clone showed up just once. The chain uses TRBV7-2 and TRBJ1-2; D might be TRBD1 (5 bases). Per germline, CDR1 SGHTA and CDR2 FQGNSA. This CDR3 spans 13 amino acids. V dropped 1 base and J dropped 8 bases, with 11 bases sitting between them. This CDR3 reads CASSLVGEWGYTF. The CDR3 DNA reads as TGTGCCAGCAGCTTAGTGGGGGAATGGGGCTACACCTTC.

Note on this clone: One base separates it from a far larger clone, so it is likely a read error. The sample holds other DNA sequences that translate to the same CDR3. This chain joins TRBV10-3 and TRBJ2-5, with 7 bases lining up with TRBD1. Germline V gives CDR1 ENHRY, CDR2 SYGVKD. This CDR3 spans 15 amino acids. The CDR3 protein is CAISESTQGRETQYF. For the CDR3, the DNA is TGCGCCATCAGTGAGTCGACACAGGGGCGAGAGACCCAGTACTTC.

Many counts were recorded for this clone. This chain links TRBV28 with TRBJ1-1; a possible D gene is TRBD1 (5 bases). Germline CDR1 MDHEN, CDR2 SYDVKM. V was cut by 6 bases and J by 1 base, with 9 bases left in between. The CDR3 has 13 amino acids. The CDR3 DNA follows: TGTGCCAGCAGCTTGACAGAGAACACTGAAGCTTTCTTT. Amino acid sequence: CASSLTENTEAFF.

This chain links TRBV29-1 with TRBJ2-1; 13 nucleotides line up with TRBD2. The trim removed 6 bases at V and 0 bases at J, leaving 8 bases unmatched. Germline V CDR1 and CDR2: SQVTM, ANQGSEA. This CDR3 is 17 amino acids long. This chain's CDR3 is CSVRLAGGDNSYNEQFF. The CDR3 nucleotides are TGCAGCGTGAGACTAGCGGGAGGCGACAACTCCTACAATGAGCAGTTCTTC.

The genes are TRBV5-1 and TRBJ2-7; 9 nucleotides line up with TRBD2. The CDR3 spans 16 residues. J lost 0 bases, V lost 2 bases, and 6 bases had no gene match. Germline CDR1 SGHRS, CDR2 YFSETQ. CDR3 residues: CASSFMTSGSSYEQYF. CDR3 DNA: TGCGCCAGCAGCTTTATGACTAGCGGTAGCTCCTACGAGCAGTACTTC.

The V gene is TRBV29-1, the J gene TRBJ2-7; 7 bases align to TRBD1. Trimming took 7 bases from V and 2 from J; bases not matched to a gene: 5. Per germline, CDR1 SQVTM and CDR2 ANQGSEA. This CDR3 has 12 amino acids. The CDR3 loop reads CSGRQGPYEQYF. The CDR3 DNA sequence: TGCAGCGGTCGACAGGGCCCCTACGAGCAGTACTTC.

This chain joins TRBV6-1 and TRBJ1-2; TRBD1 aligns across 9 bases. The CDR3 is 16 residues long. The J segment lost 4 bases and the V segment lost 2 bases, leaving 8 bases of the junction unmatched. The germline V gene encodes CDR1 MNHNS and CDR2 SASEGT. The CDR3 here is CASSESVDRGFYGYTF. The CDR3 bases are TGTGCCAGCAGTGAATCGGTGGACAGGGGATTCTATGGCTACACCTTC.

This clone was counted only a few times. The chain links TRBV5-4 to TRBJ2-7; the match to TRBD1 covers 7 bases. Trimming took 0 bases from V and 5 from J; bases not matched to a gene: 2. This CDR3 is 13 amino acids long. The germline V gene encodes CDR1 SGHNT and CDR2 YYREEE (reference sequence). The CDR3 reads CASSLDRGHEQYF. In DNA, the CDR3 is TGTGCCAGCAGCTTGGACAGGGGCCACGAGCAGTACTTC.